The 3 T cell receptor beta chains below were found in one sample sequenced in a study of radiotherapy plus CTLA-4 blockade in lung cancer. Data came from immunoSEQ multiplex PCR; TCRdb stores just in-frame clones and leaves some out. The data show tens of thousands of clones, approximately 75% seen once. The input for sequencing was peripheral blood, taken from a patient treated with radiotherapy plus ipilimumab. Receptors were obtained from a human donor with non-small cell lung cancer who had a complete response to radiotherapy plus ipilimumab.

The V call is TRBV6-1, the J call TRBJ2-1; perhaps TRBD2 as D (6 bases). Germline V lookup: CDR1 MNHNS, CDR2 SASEGT. V lost 5 bases and J lost 6, with 17 bases in between. The CDR3 extends over 15 amino acids. CDR3 amino acids: CASSRTGVRGNEQFF. CDR3 nucleotide sequence: TGTGCCAGCAGTAGAACGGGAGTACGGGGCAATGAGCAGTTCTTC.

V is TRBV30 and J is TRBJ1-2; TRBD1 agrees at 8 bases. CDR3 length: 14 amino acids. The junction had 10 bases not matched to a gene; V was cut back by 3 bases and J by 7 bases. The germline V gene encodes CDR1 GTSNPN and CDR2 SVGIG (reference sequence). The CDR3 loop reads CAWRRKSGQGGYTF. Written as DNA, the CDR3 is TGTGCCTGGAGACGTAAATCCGGACAGGGTGGCTACACCTTC.

The chain couples TRBV9 to TRBJ1-3; D possibly corresponds to TRBD1 (6 bases). Germline assignment: CDR1 SGDLS and CDR2 YYNGEE. The length of the CDR3 is 15 residues. V was cut by 0 bases and J by 4 bases, with 11 bases left in between. This chain's CDR3 is CASSVDGQGGNTIYF. The CDR3 bases are TGTGCCAGCAGCGTAGATGGTCAGGGGGGAAACACCATATATTTT.